This T cell receptor beta chain was sequenced in a study of blood T cells in healthy people across ages. Next came a second PCR, run for about 7 to 11 cycles, which used a sample-barcoded 5' primer along with a J-beta primer mix. TCRdb recomputed calls from the 5' RACE reads with MiXCR, one row per CDR3 protein. The sample holds 380,000 or so distinct CDR3 sequences, more than 45% seen once. This CDR3 has 11 amino acids. V lost 5 bases and J 8 bases, leaving 11 bases between the germline ends. Per the germline V gene, CDR1 is DFQATT and CDR2 is SNEGSKA (reference sequence). This receptor was taken from a man aged 55 to 70 in good health. J is TRBJ2-3 and V is TRBV20-1; D is ambiguous. The sample taken for sequencing was blood. CDR3 sequence: CSAHDTRTQYF. CDR3 in DNA: TGCAGTGCTCATGACACTCGTACGCAGTATTTT.